Below are 13 T cell receptor beta chains sequenced from a single sample in a study of CD8+CD57+ T cells in acquired aplastic anemia. TCR beta VDJ and CDR3 were profiled, and genomic DNA was the template. MiXCR, applied by TCRdb to the reads, yields one record per CDR3 protein. The table includes some 410,000 distinct CDR3 sequences, 55% to 75% detected once. The sequenced sample consisted of sorted CD4+, CD8+, or CD8+CD57+ T cells (not recorded which) from PBMCs. These receptors were collected from a human donor in good health, serving as a control.

This clonotype was detected only a few times. The V gene is TRBV19, the J gene TRBJ2-7; the D gene is possibly TRBD2 (8 bases). The ends were cut back, 5 bases at V and 2 bases at J, with 16 bases in the middle. CDR3 length: 15 residues. Germline-derived CDR1 and CDR2 are LNHDA and SQIVND (reference sequence). The CDR3 spells CASSGTAGVTYEQYF. DNA of the CDR3: TGTGCCAGTAGTGGGACAGCGGGGGTGACCTACGAGCAGTACTTC.

The chain links TRBV9 to TRBJ2-7, with 7 bases that match TRBD1. Germline V gene data show CDR1 as SGDLS and CDR2 as YYNGEE. The junction had 5 bases not matched to a gene; V was cut back by 0 bases and J by 2 bases. This CDR3 has 15 amino acids. The chain's CDR3 is CASSVGTGYPYEQYF. The DNA of the CDR3 is TGTGCCAGCAGCGTAGGGACAGGCTACCCCTACGAGCAGTACTTC.

This sequence joins TRBV2 and TRBJ1-2; D possibly corresponds to TRBD1 (5 bases). V was shortened by 4 bases and J by 8 bases, with 11 bases between the two germline ends. This CDR3 is built from 12 residues. Germline CDR1 SNHLY, CDR2 FYNNEI. This chain's CDR3 is CASSGPGRGYTF. CDR3 nucleotides: TGTGCCAGCAGTGGGCCAGGGCGAGGCTACACCTTC.

J is TRBJ1-2 and V is TRBV7-2; the D gene is possibly TRBD1 (5 bases). Trimming took 6 bases from V and 14 from J, leaving 28 bases between them. CDR3 length equals 15 residues. In germline, CDR1 is SGHTA, CDR2 FQGNSA. CDR3 region: CASSFSREVNTEATF. For the CDR3, the DNA is TGTGCCAGCAGTTTCAGCAGGGAGGTGAACACTGAAGCTACCTTC.

Comment on this clonotype: A read error is possible here, since a much larger clone lies one base away. The rearrangement links TRBV7-2 to TRBJ1-5; D ambiguous. The CDR3 covers 13 residues. Germline CDR1 SGHTA, CDR2 FQGNSA. The CDR3 here is CASSQDEEQPQHF. CDR3 bases: TGCGCCAGCAGCCAAGATGAAGAACAGCCCCAGCATTTT.

This clonotype was counted between two and nine times. The V call is TRBV2, the J call TRBJ2-7; 11 bases line up with TRBD1. CDR1 SNHLY and CDR2 FYNNEI come from the germline V gene. There are 15 residues in the CDR3. The V segment lost 6 bases and the J segment 6 bases; nucleotides outside the gene matches: 10. CDR3 sequence reads: CASRPGTGGQGEQYF. CDR3 in DNA: TGTGCCAGCAGACCGGGGACAGGGGGACAGGGCGAGCAGTACTTC.

About this clonotype: At one end, the junction sequence differs from germline, possibly due to a read error. CDR3 sequence: CGTGDGHCYEQYF. The CDR3 nucleotides read TGTGGCACCGGGGACGGGCACTGCTACGAGCAGTACTTC. The V call is TRBV24-1, the J call TRBJ2-7; D is tentatively TRBD1 or TRBD2 (5 bases each). CDR1 and CDR2 from the germline V gene are KGHDR and SFDVKD. This CDR3 contains 13 residues.

The chain combines TRBV7-9 with TRBJ2-1, with TRBD2 identical over 9 bases. Germline-derived CDR1 and CDR2 are SEHNR and FQNEAQ (reference sequence). This CDR3 contains 14 residues. The ends lost 7 bases at V and 14 bases at J; junction bases unmatched: 15. This CDR3 is CASTVAGEGNGEFF. CDR3 nucleotides: TGTGCCAGCACCGTAGCGGGGGAGGGTAATGGGGAGTTCTTC.

The CDR3 spells CASSLGGGGFDEQFF. The DNA for the CDR3 is TGTGCCAGCAGCTTAGGAGGGGGGGGGTTCGATGAGCAGTTCTTC. The rearrangement joins TRBV11-3 to TRBJ2-1, with D possibly TRBD2 on 7 matching bases. The germline CDR1 and CDR2 sequences are SGHNT and YENEEA. The CDR3 totals 15 residues. V lost 1 base, J lost 8 bases, and 15 bases lay in between. Filled out from reference TRBV11-3 and TRBJ2-1, the complete variable domain reads EAGVVQSPRYKIIEKKQPVAFWCNPISGHNTLYWYLQNLGQGPELLIRYENEEAVDDSQLPKDRFSAERLKGVDSTLKIQPAELGDSAVYLCASSLGGGGFDEQFFGPGTRLTVL.

In this sample, this clonotype turned up many times. This rearrangement joins TRBV6-5 to TRBJ2-3; D not resolved. Germline V gives CDR1 MNHEY, CDR2 SVGAGI. CDR3 length equals 12 residues. The ends were cut back, 8 bases at V and 4 bases at J, with 10 bases in the middle. The chain's CDR3 is CASRYGADTQYF. In nucleotides, the CDR3 is TGTGCCAGCCGCTATGGGGCAGATACGCAGTATTTT.

In the case of this clonotype: Mismatch with germline at one junction end may stem from a read error. The J gene is TRBJ2-7, the V gene TRBV29-1; 10 nucleotides match TRBD2. CDR3 length: 17 residues. Germline CDR1 is SQVTM and CDR2 is ANQGSEA. The CDR3 nucleotides read TGTGCCAGCAGCCAGTACCTTCCCCTAGCGGGGGTCTACGAGCAGTACTTC. Translating gives CASSQYLPLAGVYEQYF.

This clonotype occurred a few times. The DNA is omitted, as the CDR3 cannot be located on it reliably, and the CDR3 follows TCRdb's listing. V gene TRBV10-3 combines with J gene TRBJ1-1; the table's D call TRBD1 went unverified against the DNA. In germline, CDR1 is ENHRY, CDR2 SYGVKD. The length of the CDR3 is 17 amino acids, counting both ends. The CDR3 sequence is CAITCASSFTGDTEAFF.

The chain recombines TRBV29-1 with TRBJ2-1; no clear D. Germline lookup yields CDR1 SQVTM and CDR2 ANQGSEA. CDR3 length: 12 residues. V was pared by 3 bases and J by 5 bases, with 8 bases between. This chain's CDR3 is CSVDNRHNEQFF. The CDR3 nucleotides are TGCAGCGTTGACAACAGACACAATGAGCAGTTCTTC.